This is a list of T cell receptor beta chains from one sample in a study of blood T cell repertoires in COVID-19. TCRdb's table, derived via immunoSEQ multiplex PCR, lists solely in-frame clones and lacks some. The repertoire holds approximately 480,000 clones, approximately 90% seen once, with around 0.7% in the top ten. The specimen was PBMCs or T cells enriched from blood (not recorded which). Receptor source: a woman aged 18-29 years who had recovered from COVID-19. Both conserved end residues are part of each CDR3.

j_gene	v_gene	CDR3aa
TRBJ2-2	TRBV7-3	CAAWGGPGSGELFF
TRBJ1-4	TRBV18	CASSPGRYNEKLFF
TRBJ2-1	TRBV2	CASRAGTGGKHEQFF
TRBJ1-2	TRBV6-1	CASSEDNSNYGYTF
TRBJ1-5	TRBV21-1	CASSEGGGHQPQHF
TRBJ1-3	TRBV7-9	CASSQGAGGLSGNTIYF
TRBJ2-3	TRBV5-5	CASSQGQGSDTQYF
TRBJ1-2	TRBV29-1	CSVDRSGAYGYTF
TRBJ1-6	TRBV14	CASSQVQGAWSPLHF
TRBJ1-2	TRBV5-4	CASSPITLGGGSGYTF
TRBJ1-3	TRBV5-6	CARHRRASSGNTIYF
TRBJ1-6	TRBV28	CASTFSYNSPLHF
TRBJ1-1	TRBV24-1	CATRVGAQGDGTEAFF
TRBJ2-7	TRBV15	CATSRDMGHEQYF
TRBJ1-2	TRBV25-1	CASSEGPPTFSYGYTF
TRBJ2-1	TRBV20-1	CSAPQLLQQFF
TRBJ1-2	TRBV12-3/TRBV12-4	CASSSTGKGYTF
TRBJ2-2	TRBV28	CASSLSPGRGLGGELFF
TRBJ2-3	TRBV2	CASSSGGTPGTDTQYF
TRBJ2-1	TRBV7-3	CASSLGAGSNEQFF
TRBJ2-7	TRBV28	CASRTSGGPPSYEQYF
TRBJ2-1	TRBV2	CASRLGLAGHNEQFF
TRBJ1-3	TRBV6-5	CASSWQGDRNTIYF
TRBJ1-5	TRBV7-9	CASSSTGQGNQPQHF
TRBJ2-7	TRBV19	CASRPGDRAGYEQYF
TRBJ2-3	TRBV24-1	CATSDEAGGLTDTQYF
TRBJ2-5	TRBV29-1	CSVKTHAETQYF
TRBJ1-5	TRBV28	CASIGLLRSNQPQHF
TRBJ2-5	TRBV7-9	CASTRDRREETQYF
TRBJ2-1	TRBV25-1	CASSDAGIRGEQFF
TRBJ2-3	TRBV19	CASSISIGTGDLTDTQYF
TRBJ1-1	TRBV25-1	CASTPRGNTEAFF
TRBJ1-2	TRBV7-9	CASSLVGGNYGYTF
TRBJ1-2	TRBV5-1	CASSSVGSNYGYTF
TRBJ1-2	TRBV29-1	CSVVLTGPLTYGYTF
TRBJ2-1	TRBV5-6	CASRQGAHSYNERFF
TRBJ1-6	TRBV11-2	CASSSGGMRRTSPLHF
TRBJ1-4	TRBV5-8	CASSPRGGEKLFF
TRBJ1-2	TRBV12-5	CASGGGQGNYGYTF
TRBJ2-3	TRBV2	CASSGRDRDTDTQYF
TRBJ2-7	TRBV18	CATSQGAYEQYF
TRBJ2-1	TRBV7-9	CASSLSSEQFF
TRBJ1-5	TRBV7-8	CASSLAGGGPSNQPQHF
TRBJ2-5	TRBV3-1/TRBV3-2	CASSQGLRVREETQYF
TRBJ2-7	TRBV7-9	CASSRGDSLYEQYF
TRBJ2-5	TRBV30	CAWSGDGGIETQYF
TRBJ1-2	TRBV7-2	CASAKAGPEIIYGYTF
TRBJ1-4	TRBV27	CASSEGGGKLFF
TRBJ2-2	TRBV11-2	CASSSDISTGELFF
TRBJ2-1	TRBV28	CASSLLSGTGNEQFF
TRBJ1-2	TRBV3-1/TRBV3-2	CASSQRGGSGYTF